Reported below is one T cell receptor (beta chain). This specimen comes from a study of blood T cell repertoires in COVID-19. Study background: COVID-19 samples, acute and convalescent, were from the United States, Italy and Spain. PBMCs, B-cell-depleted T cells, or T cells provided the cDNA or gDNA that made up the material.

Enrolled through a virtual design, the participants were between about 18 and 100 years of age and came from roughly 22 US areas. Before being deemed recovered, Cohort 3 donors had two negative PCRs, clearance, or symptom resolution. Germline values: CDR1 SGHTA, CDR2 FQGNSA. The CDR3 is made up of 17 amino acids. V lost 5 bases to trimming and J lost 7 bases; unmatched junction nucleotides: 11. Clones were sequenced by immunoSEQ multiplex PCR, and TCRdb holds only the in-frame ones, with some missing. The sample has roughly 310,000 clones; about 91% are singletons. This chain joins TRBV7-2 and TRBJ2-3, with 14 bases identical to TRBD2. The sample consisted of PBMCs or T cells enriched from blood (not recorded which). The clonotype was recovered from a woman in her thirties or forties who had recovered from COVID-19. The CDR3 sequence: CASSPGFGTSGSYTQYF. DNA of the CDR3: TGTGCCAGCAGCCCCGGCTTCGGGACTAGCGGGAGTTATACGCAGTATTTT.